This TCR beta chain was sequenced during a study of blood T cell repertoires in COVID-19. Study overall: Both acute and convalescent COVID-19 samples were obtained from the United States, Italy and Spain. Nucleic acid was either cDNA or gDNA, and it came from T cells, B-cell-depleted T cells, or PBMCs.

TCRdb's copy holds only in-frame clones and misses some; the assay was immunoSEQ multiplex PCR. The sample contains 150,000 or so clones, 80% to 90% of which appear only once. V lost 4 bases, J lost 3 bases, and 12 bases stayed unmatched. Germline V CDR1 and CDR2: SGHRS, YFSETQ. The CDR3 totals 19 residues. This clonotype was obtained from a human donor in a cohort sampled during active COVID-19. The chain has TRBV5-1 and TRBJ2-3; TRBD2 agrees at 15 bases. Sequencing was done on a sample of peripheral blood. The CDR3 DNA reads as TGCGCCAGCAGCCCTGGGACTAGCGGGGGGCCGGCTACAACAGATACGCAGTATTTT. Translation gives CASSPGTSGGPATTDTQYF.